This TCR beta chain was profiled in a study of cytomegalovirus exposure and HLA in healthy donors. The CDR3 length is 17 residues. The V and J ends lost 5 bases and 7 bases, in that order; junction bases with no gene match: 16. Germline lookup yields CDR1 LNHDA and CDR2 SQIVND (reference sequence). The PCR employed 60 Vbeta primers together with 13 Jbeta primers. The assay was immunoSEQ multiplex PCR, and TCRdb's table has in-frame clones only and misses some. Of 100,000 to 150,000 clones in the sample, about 70% are singletons; the top ten hold around 7.2%. This clone has only a few counts. Sequenced sample: PBMCs. This receptor was identified in a male donor in good health and CMV-seronegative. The chain combines TRBV19 with TRBJ2-1; 8 positions match TRBD2. The CDR3 sequence is CASSARRSGSSGNEQFF. The CDR3 DNA is TGTGCCAGTAGTGCCCGGAGGAGCGGGAGCTCCGGGAATGAGCAGTTCTTC.